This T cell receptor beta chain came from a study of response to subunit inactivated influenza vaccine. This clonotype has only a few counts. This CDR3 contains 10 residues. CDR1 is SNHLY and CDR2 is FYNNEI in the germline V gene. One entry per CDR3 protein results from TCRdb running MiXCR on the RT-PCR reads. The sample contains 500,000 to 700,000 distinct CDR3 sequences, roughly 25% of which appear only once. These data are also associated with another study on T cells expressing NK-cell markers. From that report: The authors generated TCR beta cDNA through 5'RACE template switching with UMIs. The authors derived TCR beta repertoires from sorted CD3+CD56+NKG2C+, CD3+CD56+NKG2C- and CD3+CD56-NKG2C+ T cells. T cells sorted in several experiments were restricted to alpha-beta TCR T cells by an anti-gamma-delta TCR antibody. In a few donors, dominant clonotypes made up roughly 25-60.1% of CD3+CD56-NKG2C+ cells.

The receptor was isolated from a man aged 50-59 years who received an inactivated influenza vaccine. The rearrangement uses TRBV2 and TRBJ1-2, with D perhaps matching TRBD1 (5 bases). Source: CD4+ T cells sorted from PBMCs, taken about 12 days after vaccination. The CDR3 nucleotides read TGTGCGTTCCGGGGCGATGGCTACACCTTC. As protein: CAFRGDGYTF.